Shown below are 13 T cell receptor beta chains from a single sample sequenced in a study of beta chain features in type 1 diabetes (dated by TCRdb to the late 2010s). On the study overall, not on this receptor specifically: Type 1 diabetes patients showed a moderate but significant shortening of TCRB CDR3 length in all four CD4+ subsets.

For these TCRs, the target antigens are not known. The library was made by the immunoSEQ multiplex PCR assay. The entire amount of isolated RNA was reverse transcribed using the High Capacity cDNA Reverse Transcription Kit, so the sequenced TCRB transcripts were expressed ones. In TCRdb, the immuneACCESS table is reduced to in-frame sequences with V and J assigned. These tables do not hold every clone; where another copy was compared, an unresolved V gene accounts for under half, and the others remain unexplained. This sample holds around 600,000 clones; approximately 13% were observed only once. The ten largest account for more than 0.09% of the sample. The sequenced material came from naive CD4+ T cells from blood. The cell subset or site label, read with the paper, signifies: true naive CD4+ T cells. The receptors here all came from a man under 40 with type 1 diabetes.

On this clone: The same CDR3 is also encoded by other DNA sequences in this sample. The V gene is TRBV30, the J gene TRBJ1-5; no clear D. The germline gives CDR1 GTSNPN, CDR2 SVGIG (reference sequence). V was clipped by 0 bases and J by 0 bases, with 3 bases between them. The CDR3 has 13 amino acids. The CDR3 DNA is TGTGCCTGGAGTGTAAATAGCAATCAGCCCCAGCATTTT. Its translation: CAWSVNSNQPQHF.

The genes are TRBV5-4 and TRBJ2-5; 12 positions agree with TRBD2. CDR3 size: 16 residues. CDR1 is SGHNT and CDR2 is YYREEE in the germline V gene (reference sequence). Trimming removed 2 bases from V and 5 bases from J; junction bases left unmatched: 7. The CDR3 loop reads CASSFPSGGASETQYF. DNA for the CDR3: TGTGCCAGCAGCTTCCCTAGCGGGGGGGCGAGTGAGACCCAGTACTTC.

The V call is TRBV7-2, the J call TRBJ2-7, with 10 positions matching TRBD2. Germline CDR1 SGHTA, CDR2 FQGNSA. This CDR3 region has 14 residues. V dropped 4 bases and J dropped 0; count of bases not matched to a gene: 0. The CDR3 spells CASSSSGGSYEQYF. The CDR3 nucleotides are TGTGCCAGCAGCTCTAGCGGGGGCTCCTACGAGCAGTACTTC.

This clone has a handful of counts. The CDR3 is CASSGPGQGVYEQYF. The CDR3 DNA reads as TGTGCCAGCAGCGGACCGGGACAGGGCGTCTACGAGCAGTACTTC. The chain joins TRBV28 to TRBJ2-7, with TRBD1 identical over 9 bases. CDR1 is MDHEN, CDR2 SYDVKM, per germline. Trimming removed 6 bases from V and 3 bases from J; junction bases left unmatched: 9. The length of the CDR3 is 15 residues.

V and J are TRBV6-6 and TRBJ1-3; the D gene is possibly TRBD1 (5 bases). Germline V lookup: CDR1 MNHNY, CDR2 SVGAGI (reference sequence). The CDR3 is 14 residues long. The V end was cut by 7 bases, the J end by 2 bases, with 12 bases between. CDR3 DNA: TGTGCCAGCATCGAACAAGGGGCTGGAAACACCATATATTTT. It yields the protein CASIEQGAGNTIYF.

This clone was counted a few times. The chain uses TRBV6-5 and TRBJ2-5, with TRBD1 matching over 7 bases. Germline V gene lookup returns CDR1 MNHEY and CDR2 SVGAGI. After removal of 5 bases from V and 4 bases from J, the junction contained 10 bases not matched to a gene. The CDR3 runs to 15 residues. The CDR3 here is CASSKGQPGLETQYF. In DNA, the CDR3 is TGTGCCAGCAGTAAGGGACAGCCGGGTTTAGAGACCCAGTACTTC.

V usage is TRBV30 and J usage is TRBJ2-7; a possible D gene is TRBD1 (5 bases). Germline lookup yields CDR1 GTSNPN and CDR2 SVGIG (reference sequence). The CDR3 is 17 residues long. V was pared by 0 bases and J by 6 bases, with 24 bases between. CDR3: CAWSVLAVQGHFVEQYF. In nucleotides, the CDR3 is TGTGCCTGGAGTGTACTTGCAGTCCAGGGTCATTTCGTCGAGCAGTACTTC. The whole variable domain, remainder taken from reference TRBV30 and TRBJ2-7, is SQTIHQWPATLVQPVGSPLSLECTVEGTSNPNLYWYRQAAGRGLQLLFYSVGIGQISSEVPQNLSASRPQDRQFILSSKKLLLSDSGFYLCAWSVLAVQGHFVEQYFGPGTRLTVT.

The J gene is TRBJ1-1, the V gene TRBV27; D might be TRBD1 (6 bases). The CDR3 extends over 17 amino acids. The germline V gene encodes CDR1 MNHEY and CDR2 SMNVEV (reference sequence). The V end was cut by 0 bases, the J end by 5 bases, with 19 bases between. The chain's CDR3 is CASSLSTNSYQGTEAFF. CDR3 nucleotides: TGTGCCAGCAGTTTATCCACAAACTCTTACCAGGGGACTGAAGCTTTCTTT.

In this sample, this clone turned up a few times. The chain recombines TRBV27 with TRBJ1-4, with a possible D match to TRBD1 (5 bases). This CDR3 region has 11 residues. Germline V gene data show CDR1 as MNHEY and CDR2 as SMNVEV (reference sequence). V lost 7 bases and J 8 bases, leaving 8 bases between the germline ends. In nucleotides, the CDR3 is TGTGCCAGCACACCAGGGGAAAAACTGTTTTTT. This gives the protein CASTPGEKLFF.

This clone turned up a few times. This rearrangement joins TRBV9 to TRBJ2-3; D is uncertain. Germline V CDR1 and CDR2: SGDLS, YYNGEE. V was clipped by 2 bases and J by 1 base, with 5 bases between them. The CDR3 sequence is 13 residues long. This chain's CDR3 is CASSVSRTDTQYF. CDR3 DNA sequence: TGTGCCAGCAGCGTGTCACGCACAGATACGCAGTATTTT.

This clone was observed a handful of times. Other DNA sequences in this specimen translate into the identical CDR3. This chain joins TRBV9 and TRBJ1-3; no definite D call. The V end lost 4 bases, the J end lost 0 bases, and 8 bases lay between the germline ends. Germline V gene data show CDR1 as SGDLS and CDR2 as YYNGEE. This CDR3 has 14 amino acids. Written as DNA, the CDR3 is TGTGCCAGCAGCCCTTCAGGCTCTGGAAACACCATATATTTT. It yields the protein CASSPSGSGNTIYF.

This clone was found a few times. This rearrangement joins TRBV4-2 to TRBJ1-4; TRBD1 matches 12 bases. The junction had 10 bases not matched to a gene; V was cut back by 3 bases and J by 2 bases. The CDR3 covers 19 residues. Germline V CDR1 and CDR2: LGHNA, YNFKEQ. CDR3 sequence reads: CASSHPRDRGLSTNEKLFF. The CDR3 DNA follows: TGTGCCAGCAGCCACCCTAGGGACAGGGGGCTTTCGACTAATGAAAAACTGTTTTTT.

The chain employs TRBV7-7 and TRBJ2-1; D ambiguous. The CDR3 is 13 amino acids. V was cut by 1 base and J by 6 bases, with 7 bases left in between. Germline CDR1 SSHAT, CDR2 FNYEAQ (reference sequence). In nucleotides, the CDR3 is TGTGCCAGCAGCTTAGATGCTGCCAATGAGCAGTTCTTC. Translating gives CASSLDAANEQFF.